The present T cell receptor (beta chain) was sequenced within a study of blood T cell repertoires in COVID-19. Trimming at V came to 2 bases and at J to 5 bases, leaving 6 bases not matched to a gene. Germline V lookup: CDR1 SGHDT, CDR2 YYEEEE. This CDR3 spans 14 amino acids. Measured with immunoSEQ multiplex PCR; TCRdb has only the in-frame clones, and not every one. Of more than 90,000 clones in the sample, around 80% were seen once. The rearrangement joins TRBV5-6 to TRBJ2-5; 7 bases agree with TRBD2. Material for sequencing was peripheral blood. The TCR sequence derives from a man in his fifties or sixties with acute or convalescent COVID-19. The CDR3 is CASSFGLAEETQYF. The CDR3 coding sequence is TGTGCCAGCAGCTTCGGCCTAGCGGAGGAGACCCAGTACTTC.